Included here is one T cell receptor (beta chain) sequence, with context. The use of a sample-barcoded 5' primer and a J-beta primer mix characterized a second PCR of about 6 to 12 cycles. One entry per CDR3 protein results from TCRdb running MiXCR on the 5' RACE reads. The table shows fewer than 1,200,000 distinct CDR3 sequences, with about 25% occurring only once. Trimming cost V 0 bases and J 4 bases, with 10 bases left between them. The CDR3 covers 15 residues. The sample comes from a study of blood T cells in healthy people across ages. Another study also made use of these data, one on T cells of mothers and their children. That source reports: It was through the M1S primer of the second PCR that sample barcodes and 2-4 random nucleotides were added.

The sequenced sample consisted of blood. The V call is TRBV12-3 or TRBV12-4, the J call TRBJ2-1; the D gene is possibly TRBD2 (7 bases). This receptor was taken from a girl aged 2 to 10 in good health. The CDR3, as DNA: TGTGCCAGCAGTTTAGCGGGGGGGCAATACAATGAGCAGTTCTTC. Translated: CASSLAGGQYNEQFF.